A selection of T cell receptor beta chains follows, all from one sample in a study of control samples from healthy donors and cancer patients. Sequencing was performed with immunoSEQ multiplex PCR; in TCRdb, only in-frame clones are kept and a portion is missing. The sample includes tens of thousands of clones, approximately 91% seen only once; the top ten take more than 7%. The sequencing sample was made of blood. These receptors were obtained from a man aged 50-60 years in good health. Both conserved end residues are part of each CDR3. The order of the fields is D gene, clone size, V gene, J gene, CDR3 DNA, CDR3 protein. A D gene is named only where the DNA matches it firmly. Clone size, where shown, is once, few, many, or a class for clones that have expanded.

>TRBD1|.|TRBV19|TRBJ1-5
TGTGCCAGTAGTATAGGGACAGGGGGGAATCAGCCCCAGCATTTT
CASSIGTGGNQPQHF
>.|.|TRBV5-5|TRBJ1-2
TGTGCCAGCAGCTTGGGGGCCCCGGCAGTAAACTATGGCTACACCTTC
CASSLGAPAVNYGYTF
>TRBD1|.|TRBV9|TRBJ2-6
TGTGCCAGCGGGAAGGGGGCGACCTCTGGGGCCAACGTCCTGACTTTC
CASGKGATSGANVLTF
>TRBD2|.|TRBV4-2|TRBJ2-5
TGTGCCAGCAGCCAAGATCCTAGCGGGGGGGGAGAGACCCAGTACTTC
CASSQDPSGGGETQYF
>TRBD1|few|TRBV10-3|TRBJ1-1
TGTGCCATCAACCACGGGACAGTGAACACTGAAGCTTTCTTT
CAINHGTVNTEAFF
>.|.|TRBV10-3|TRBJ1-2
TGTGCCATCAGTCCCCACAAGTACTATGGCTACACCTTC
CAISPHKYYGYTF
>.|once|TRBV5-5|TRBJ1-1
TGTGCCAGCGGCAGGACAAGGAACACTGAAGCTTTCTTT
CASGRTRNTEAFF
>.|.|TRBV27|TRBJ2-2
TGTGCCAGCAGCATAGGACGGGGCGCCGGGGAGCTGTTTTTT
CASSIGRGAGELFF
>.|.|TRBV7-2|TRBJ1-6
TGTGCCAGCAGCTATGGGGGGTCACCCCTCCACTTT
CASSYGGSPLHF
>.|.|TRBV19|TRBJ1-2
TGTGCCAGCACTGACTATGGTGGCTACACCTTC
CASTDYGGYTF
>.|.|TRBV6-2/TRBV6-3|TRBJ1-2
TGTGCCAGCAGTTACGGTCGACGTGGCTACACCTTC
CASSYGRRGYTF
>.|.|TRBV7-8|TRBJ1-5
TGTGCCAGCAGCTCGCTGGGATATAGCAATCAGCCCCAGCATTTT
CASSSLGYSNQPQHF
>TRBD2|.|TRBV19|TRBJ2-1
TGTGCCAGTGGGACTAGCGGGGGGTACAATGAGCAGTTCTTC
CASGTSGGYNEQFF
>TRBD1|.|TRBV2|TRBJ1-2
TGTGCCAGCAGCGATCACAGGGGACCGCTCTATGGCTACACCTTC
CASSDHRGPLYGYTF
>.|.|TRBV5-4|TRBJ1-5
TGTGCCAGCAGCTTGAAAGGTTCTCCTGACCAGCCCCAGCATTTT
CASSLKGSPDQPQHF
>TRBD1|.|TRBV24-1|TRBJ1-5
TGTGCCACCAGTTGGGGACAGGGAAGCAATCAGCCCCAGCATTTT
CATSWGQGSNQPQHF
>.|.|TRBV25-1|TRBJ1-6
TGTGCCAGCAGTGAAAATAATTCACCCCTCCACTTT
CASSENNSPLHF
>TRBD2|.|TRBV5-4|TRBJ2-1
TGTGCCAGCAGCTTAACTAGCGGGGGGGCTAATGAGCAGTTCTTC
CASSLTSGGANEQFF
>.|.|TRBV10-1|TRBJ2-5
TGCGCCAGCCGGGAAGAGACCCAGTACTTC
CASREETQYF
>.|.|TRBV29-1|TRBJ2-5
TGCAGCGTTAGACTCGGGGCGGGAGAGACCCAGTACTTC
CSVRLGAGETQYF
>TRBD1|.|TRBV24-1|TRBJ1-6
TGTGCCACCAGTCCGGGGGACAGGGAGGCACCCCTCCACTTT
CATSPGDREAPLHF
>.|.|TRBV29-1|TRBJ2-1
TGCAGCGTTGAAGATCTCGGCCGGACAATGTGCCAGTTCTTC
CSVEDLGRTMCQFF
>.|few|TRBV2|TRBJ1-2
TGTGCCAGCAGTGTCGACAGTGTCGGGGGCTACACCTTC
CASSVDSVGGYTF
>TRBD1|.|TRBV7-2|TRBJ2-7
TGTGCCAGCAGCCCTCAGGGGGCGAACGAGCAGTACTTC
CASSPQGANEQYF
>.|.|TRBV12-3/TRBV12-4|TRBJ2-1
TGTGCCACCAGGGGAGGGAACAATGAGCAGTTCTTC
CATRGGNNEQFF
>.|.|TRBV27|TRBJ1-6
TGTGCCAGCAGTTTAATGGGAAATCCCCTCCACTTT
CASSLMGNPLHF
>TRBD1|.|TRBV5-1|TRBJ2-2
TGCGCCAGCAGCTTCACCACCGGGACAGGCTACACCGGGGAGCTGTTTTTT
CASSFTTGTGYTGELFF
>.|.|TRBV30|TRBJ2-7
TGTGCCTGGACTCCCACAGGAACCTACGAGCAGTACTTC
CAWTPTGTYEQYF
>.|.|TRBV6-5|TRBJ1-3
TGTGCCAGCAGTTACGCCGGACGGACCTCTGGAAACACCATATATTTT
CASSYAGRTSGNTIYF
>TRBD2|.|TRBV6-6|TRBJ2-7
TGTGCCAGCAGTCGCCGGCTAGCGGGGGGTATCTCCTACGAGCAGTACTTC
CASSRRLAGGISYEQYF
>TRBD1|.|TRBV3-1/TRBV3-2|TRBJ1-1
TGTGCCAGCAGCCAACTTTGGGACAGGGGATTTGAAGCTTTCTTT
CASSQLWDRGFEAFF
>.|.|TRBV6-4|TRBJ1-4
TGTGCCAGCAGTGAGTCCGAGGAGGCGGGACTGTTTTTT
CASSESEEAGLFF
>TRBD2|.|TRBV11-3|TRBJ2-2
TGTGCCAGCGGCCGGGGGGAAGTCACCGGGGAGCTGTTTTTT
CASGRGEVTGELFF
>TRBD1|.|TRBV25-1|TRBJ2-5
TGTGCCAGCAGCCGGGACAGGGTGGAAGAGACCCAGTACTTC
CASSRDRVEETQYF
>.|.|TRBV2|TRBJ1-4
TGTGCCAGCAGTGTTCGGACTAATGAAAAACTGTTTTTT
CASSVRTNEKLFF
>.|.|TRBV27|TRBJ1-2
TGTGCCAGCAGTTTCGGGAGTAACTATGGCTACACCTTC
CASSFGSNYGYTF
>TRBD2|.|TRBV5-1|TRBJ2-3
TGCGCCAGCAGCTTGGTACTAGCGGGGGCGACAGATACGCAGTATTTT
CASSLVLAGATDTQYF
>.|.|TRBV2|TRBJ2-7
TGTGCCAGCAGTGAAGCTCCAGTGCCCACCTACGAGCAGTACTTC
CASSEAPVPTYEQYF
>.|.|TRBV7-2|TRBJ2-5
TGTGCCAGCACCTCCCCCGCCGGGGGCGGTGAGACCCAGTACTTC
CASTSPAGGGETQYF
>TRBD1|.|TRBV19|TRBJ1-3
TGTGCCAGCCGGTCGACAGGGTCGTCCAACACCATATATTTT
CASRSTGSSNTIYF
>TRBD1|.|TRBV6-6|TRBJ2-5
TGTGCCAGCAGCCAGCCGTGGACAGGGGAGACCCAGTACTTC
CASSQPWTGETQYF
>.|once|TRBV6-5|TRBJ2-1
TGTGCCAGCAGACCCGGGGAAGCGAGGCAGGAGCAGTTCTTC
CASRPGEARQEQFF
>TRBD1|once|TRBV11-3|TRBJ2-7
TGTGCCAGCAGCCTGACAGGGGCCGAGCAGTACTTC
CASSLTGAEQYF
>TRBD1|.|TRBV5-1|TRBJ1-2
TGCGCCAGCAGCCCCTGGGACAGTCATGGCTACACCTTC
CASSPWDSHGYTF
>.|.|TRBV19|TRBJ1-6
TGTGCCAGTAGGTTGGGCTCCTATAATTCACCCCTCCACTTT
CASRLGSYNSPLHF
>TRBD1|.|TRBV6-5|TRBJ1-3
TGTGCCAGCAGTCGGGACAGGGGAAATGGAAACACCATATATTTT
CASSRDRGNGNTIYF
>.|few|TRBV2|TRBJ1-2
TGTGCCAGCGGAGAGAGCCTAGCGGGGGGCTACACCTTC
CASGESLAGGYTF